The source of this T cell receptor beta chain is a study of blood T cells in healthy people across ages. A second PCR of roughly 7 to 11 cycles used a sample-barcoded 5' primer and a J-beta primer mix. One entry per CDR3 protein, called by TCRdb with MiXCR from the 5' RACE reads. The repertoire holds 800,000 to 1,300,000 distinct CDR3 sequences, with roughly 24% as singletons. V gave up 4 bases and J gave up 2 bases; unmatched junction bases: 8. The CDR3 runs 15 residues. The germline V gene encodes CDR1 MDHEN and CDR2 SYDVKM. This clonotype occurred a few times. The same sample was also used in a study of T cells of mothers and their children.

The chain couples TRBV28 to TRBJ2-7; 7 bases agree with TRBD1. The sequencing input was blood. This clonotype was obtained from a girl aged 2 to 10 in good health. CDR3 coding DNA: TGTGCCAGCAGTTCACAGGGGATCCGCCCCTACGAGCAGTACTTC. Translation: CASSSQGIRPYEQYF.